Listed below are T cell receptor beta chains from one sample, sequenced in a study of T cell responses to AZD1222 COVID-19 vaccine. The assay was immunoSEQ multiplex PCR, and TCRdb's table has in-frame clones only and misses some. The sample shows 100,000 to 150,000 clones, about 90% of them seen only once. Sequences were derived from peripheral blood, sampled on day 0 of AZD1222 vaccination. These receptors were taken from an adult in good health. CDR3s include the opening cysteine and the closing phenylalanine or tryptophan. Each record gives: CDR3 DNA, CDR3 protein, V gene, D gene, clone size, J gene. D genes are given only for firm matches. Expanded clones are given a class, and other clones once, few, many or no size at all.

DNA: TGTGCCAGCAGCGGGACTACTCTGACAGAGACCCAGTACTTC
CDR3: CASSGTTLTETQYF
V: TRBV9
D: NA
size: once
J: TRBJ2-5

DNA: TGTGCCAGCAGGGAGGGGAACACTGAAGCTTTCTTT
CDR3: CASREGNTEAFF
V: TRBV27
D: NA
size: once
J: TRBJ1-1

DNA: TGTGCCAGCAGCAAAGCGGACGGAGAAGAGTATGGCTACACCTTC
CDR3: CASSKADGEEYGYTF
V: TRBV4-2
D: NA
size: NA
J: TRBJ1-2

DNA: TGTGCCAGCAGCGGACAGGGGAACACTGAAGCTTTCTTT
CDR3: CASSGQGNTEAFF
V: TRBV2
D: TRBD1
size: NA
J: TRBJ1-1

DNA: TGCGCCAGCAGCTTGGCCGGGGGGGATGAAAAACTGTTTTTT
CDR3: CASSLAGGDEKLFF
V: TRBV5-1
D: NA
size: once
J: TRBJ1-4

DNA: TGTGCCAGTAGTAGGGGCGGACAAAACACTGAAGCTTTCTTT
CDR3: CASSRGGQNTEAFF
V: TRBV19
D: NA
size: NA
J: TRBJ1-1

DNA: TGCGCCAGCAGCTTGTGGGACTTAGCATTAGAGCAGTTCTTC
CDR3: CASSLWDLALEQFF
V: TRBV5-1
D: NA
size: NA
J: TRBJ2-1

DNA: TGTGCCTGGTTTACAGGGGGCTGGGGCTATGGCTACACCTTC
CDR3: CAWFTGGWGYGYTF
V: TRBV30
D: TRBD1
size: NA
J: TRBJ1-2

DNA: TGTGCCAGCGGACAACAGGGGTCGGCCACTGAAGCTTTCTTT
CDR3: CASGQQGSATEAFF
V: TRBV28
D: TRBD1
size: NA
J: TRBJ1-1

DNA: TGTGCCAGCAGCCCGACGGTTGGAAACACCATATATTTT
CDR3: CASSPTVGNTIYF
V: TRBV6-5
D: NA
size: NA
J: TRBJ1-3

DNA: TGTGCCAGCAGCTGGGAGCCTAGAAGGGCCTACGAGCAGTACTTC
CDR3: CASSWEPRRAYEQYF
V: TRBV5-4
D: NA
size: NA
J: TRBJ2-7

DNA: TGTGCCAGCCAAAACAGGGGAAATGAAAAACTGTTTTTT
CDR3: CASQNRGNEKLFF
V: TRBV27
D: TRBD1
size: few
J: TRBJ1-4

DNA: TGTGCCAGCAGCGTCTCAGGGTTGAGAACAGATACGCAGTATTTT
CDR3: CASSVSGLRTDTQYF
V: TRBV9
D: NA
size: NA
J: TRBJ2-3

DNA: TGTGCCAGTAGTCTCGGATCCATTTCCCGCTCTGGAAACACCATATATTTT
CDR3: CASSLGSISRSGNTIYF
V: TRBV19
D: NA
size: NA
J: TRBJ1-3

DNA: TGTGCCAGCAGACCGGGGGGTTTAGCTGGAAACACCATATATTTT
CDR3: CASRPGGLAGNTIYF
V: TRBV27
D: NA
size: NA
J: TRBJ1-3

DNA: TGCGCCAGCAGCTCGGGACAGGGGGCTTTGAACACTGAAGCTTTCTTT
CDR3: CASSSGQGALNTEAFF
V: TRBV5-1
D: TRBD1
size: few
J: TRBJ1-1

DNA: TGTGCCAGCAGTTTGGCCAGGTTTTTCTCGAGCTCCTATAATTCACCCCTCCACTTT
CDR3: CASSLARFFSSSYNSPLHF
V: TRBV28
D: NA
size: NA
J: TRBJ1-6

DNA: TGTGCCAGCAAAAGACTAAGACAGGGGGTATCCTATAATTCACCCCTCCACTTT
CDR3: CASKRLRQGVSYNSPLHF
V: TRBV28
D: TRBD1
size: NA
J: TRBJ1-6

DNA: TGTGCCAGTACCCCGGGAGGGGCTAGGAATTCACCCCTCCACTTT
CDR3: CASTPGGARNSPLHF
V: TRBV19
D: NA
size: once
J: TRBJ1-6

DNA: TGTGCCAGCAGTTTTGGACCAGCGGCCGAGCAGTACTTC
CDR3: CASSFGPAAEQYF
V: TRBV28
D: NA
size: once
J: TRBJ2-7

DNA: TGTGCCAGCAGCTTAGGATTGGTGGGGAACTATGGCTACACCTTC
CDR3: CASSLGLVGNYGYTF
V: TRBV5-4
D: NA
size: NA
J: TRBJ1-2

DNA: TGTGCCAGCAGCCAAGGGTTGACAGTTCGCAATCAGCCCCAGCATTTT
CDR3: CASSQGLTVRNQPQHF
V: TRBV3-1/TRBV3-2
D: NA
size: NA
J: TRBJ1-5

DNA: TGTGCCAGCAGACGGACTAATGAAAAACTGTTTTTT
CDR3: CASRRTNEKLFF
V: TRBV12-3/TRBV12-4
D: NA
size: once
J: TRBJ1-4

DNA: TGTGCCAGCAGCTTAGTGGGAGATACTTACGAGCAGTACTTC
CDR3: CASSLVGDTYEQYF
V: TRBV7-2
D: NA
size: NA
J: TRBJ2-7

DNA: TGTGCCAGCTCAACCCGGGGAAACAATCAGCCCCAGCATTTT
CDR3: CASSTRGNNQPQHF
V: TRBV18
D: NA
size: NA
J: TRBJ1-5

DNA: TGTGCCAGCTCACCACCGGGGCAGGGAAGATCGTACGGGAGAGGTGCAGATACGCAGTATTTT
CDR3: CASSPPGQGRSYGRGADTQYF
V: TRBV18
D: NA
size: NA
J: TRBJ2-3

DNA: TGTGCCAGCAGCCCAGGCCCACAGGACTACGAGCAGTACTTC
CDR3: CASSPGPQDYEQYF
V: TRBV7-2
D: NA
size: NA
J: TRBJ2-7

DNA: TGTGCCAGTAGTATGACCGGGGCCGGCGGGGAGCTGTTTTTT
CDR3: CASSMTGAGGELFF
V: TRBV19
D: NA
size: NA
J: TRBJ2-2

DNA: TGCAGCGTTGGCCCCCGCGGGTCGAACTACGAGCAGTACTTC
CDR3: CSVGPRGSNYEQYF
V: TRBV29-1
D: NA
size: NA
J: TRBJ2-7

DNA: TGTGCCATCAGCGAGGAGCAGGGCACCCAGCAGTACTTC
CDR3: CAISEEQGTQQYF
V: TRBV10-3
D: NA
size: NA
J: TRBJ2-7

DNA: TGTGCCTGGAGGGGGGTAGCGTGGGAGCAGTACTTC
CDR3: CAWRGVAWEQYF
V: TRBV30
D: NA
size: once
J: TRBJ2-7

DNA: TGCAGTGCTAGTGGGGCGGCACGCCCCGAGCAGTACTTC
CDR3: CSASGAARPEQYF
V: TRBV20-1
D: NA
size: NA
J: TRBJ2-7

DNA: TGCGCCAGCAGCCTACAACACATTCCGAGCACTGAAGCTTTCTTT
CDR3: CASSLQHIPSTEAFF
V: TRBV5-1
D: NA
size: NA
J: TRBJ1-1

DNA: TGTGCCAGCTCACCGGGGGTTGGTTACGAGCAGTACTTC
CDR3: CASSPGVGYEQYF
V: TRBV18
D: NA
size: NA
J: TRBJ2-7

DNA: TGTGCCAGCAGCCCAACGGGAGGCGGGGGGGAGCTGTTTTTT
CDR3: CASSPTGGGGELFF
V: TRBV9
D: TRBD2
size: NA
J: TRBJ2-2

DNA: TGTGCCAGTAGTATGGCGTTAGGGTTGAGTCATGAGCAGTTCTTC
CDR3: CASSMALGLSHEQFF
V: TRBV19
D: NA
size: NA
J: TRBJ2-1

DNA: TGTGCCAGCAGTGCGGGGAATCAGCCCCAGCATTTT
CDR3: CASSAGNQPQHF
V: TRBV28
D: NA
size: few
J: TRBJ1-5

DNA: TGCAGCGTTGGACAGCTTAACGGGGAGCTGTTTTTT
CDR3: CSVGQLNGELFF
V: TRBV29-1
D: NA
size: NA
J: TRBJ2-2

DNA: TGTGCCAGCAGCTTAAAGAGTATGACGTCGAGGACCGGGGAGCTGTTTTTT
CDR3: CASSLKSMTSRTGELFF
V: TRBV7-3
D: NA
size: NA
J: TRBJ2-2

DNA: TGCGCCAGCCAAGGGACAGGGACCTACGAGCAGTACTTC
CDR3: CASQGTGTYEQYF
V: TRBV5-1
D: TRBD1
size: NA
J: TRBJ2-7

DNA: TGTGCCATCAGTCCCACGAATTTTGGCACTGAAGCTTTCTTT
CDR3: CAISPTNFGTEAFF
V: TRBV10-3
D: NA
size: NA
J: TRBJ1-1

DNA: TGCAGTGCTCGTGCCCTCGGAGGGGCAACCTACGAGCAGTACTTC
CDR3: CSARALGGATYEQYF
V: TRBV20-1
D: NA
size: NA
J: TRBJ2-7

DNA: TGTGCCTGGGAACAGGTGGGGAATTCACCCCTCCACTTT
CDR3: CAWEQVGNSPLHF
V: TRBV30
D: NA
size: NA
J: TRBJ1-6

DNA: TGTGCCAGCAATCTCATCCTTGGGAATGGCTACACCTTC
CDR3: CASNLILGNGYTF
V: TRBV28
D: NA
size: NA
J: TRBJ1-2

DNA: TGTGCCAGCAGTGAAGGGGCCGGGGAGCTGTTTTTT
CDR3: CASSEGAGELFF
V: TRBV25-1
D: NA
size: once
J: TRBJ2-2

DNA: TGCGCCAGCAGCCCCGGGACTAGCGTTCCCGGGGAGCTGTTTTTT
CDR3: CASSPGTSVPGELFF
V: TRBV5-1
D: TRBD2
size: NA
J: TRBJ2-2

DNA: TGTGCCAGCAGTTCCTCCGGGACAGGGATCTACAATGAGCAGTTCTTC
CDR3: CASSSSGTGIYNEQFF
V: TRBV6-2/TRBV6-3
D: TRBD1
size: NA
J: TRBJ2-1

DNA: TGTGCCAGCAGCGTAGGTGTGGAGGCTGAGCAGTTCTTC
CDR3: CASSVGVEAEQFF
V: TRBV9
D: NA
size: NA
J: TRBJ2-1

DNA: TGTGCCAGCAGCTTGGCTCAGGGGGTCGACTATGGCTACACCTTC
CDR3: CASSLAQGVDYGYTF
V: TRBV5-4
D: TRBD1
size: NA
J: TRBJ1-2

DNA: TGCGCCAGCAGCTTGGTAACGGATACTAACTATGGCTACACCTTC
CDR3: CASSLVTDTNYGYTF
V: TRBV5-1
D: NA
size: NA
J: TRBJ1-2

DNA: TGTGCCAGTAGTATAGTAAGGGTGAGCAATCAGCCCCAGCATTTT
CDR3: CASSIVRVSNQPQHF
V: TRBV19
D: NA
size: NA
J: TRBJ1-5

DNA: TGTGCCAGCTCACCACGGACTAGCGGGAGGTTCGACAATGAGCAGTTCTTC
CDR3: CASSPRTSGRFDNEQFF
V: TRBV18
D: TRBD2
size: NA
J: TRBJ2-1

DNA: TGTGCCAGCACCACTCCCCCGGGACAGGGGGGCTATGGCTACACCTTC
CDR3: CASTTPPGQGGYGYTF
V: TRBV28
D: TRBD1
size: NA
J: TRBJ1-2

DNA: TGTGCCAGCAAGGGGGAGGACTATGGCTACACCTTC
CDR3: CASKGEDYGYTF
V: TRBV2
D: NA
size: NA
J: TRBJ1-2

DNA: TGTGCCAGCAGTTTATGGGGCAATCAGCCCCAGCATTTT
CDR3: CASSLWGNQPQHF
V: TRBV27
D: NA
size: NA
J: TRBJ1-5

DNA: TGTGCCAGCAGCGTAGGTGGCACCGGAAACACCATATATTTT
CDR3: CASSVGGTGNTIYF
V: TRBV9
D: NA
size: NA
J: TRBJ1-3

DNA: TGTGCCAGCAGCTTGGCGGGATTCATGAACACTGAAGCTTTCTTT
CDR3: CASSLAGFMNTEAFF
V: TRBV5-6
D: NA
size: few
J: TRBJ1-1